Presented here are 21 T cell receptor beta chains from one specimen sequenced in a study of Tregs in tolerant kidney transplant recipients. Produced via immunoSEQ multiplex PCR; TCRdb's table is partial and in-frame only. The sample yields more than 75,000 clones, approximately 93% seen once. The sample in question was CD4+ T cells from blood, obtained before the transplant. The receptors derive from a human donor who received a combined kidney and bone marrow transplant.

The chain couples TRBV7-3 to TRBJ2-7, with D perhaps matching TRBD2 (6 bases). The CDR3 runs to 15 residues. Germline values: CDR1 SGHTA, CDR2 FQGTGA. Trimming pared 0 bases from V and 4 bases from J, leaving 13 bases between. CDR3 sequence (DNA): TGTGCCAGCAGCTTAACTGGCGGGAAAGGGTACGAGCAGTACTTC. This translates into CASSLTGGKGYEQYF.

The V gene is TRBV30, the J gene TRBJ2-1; 10 nucleotides agree with TRBD1. Germline CDR1 and CDR2: GTSNPN and SVGIG (reference sequence). The junction had 8 bases not matched to a gene; V was cut back by 3 bases and J by 9 bases. CDR3 length: 14 residues. CDR3 coding DNA: TGTGCCTGGAGCAAAGACAGGGGGCGAGGTGAGCAGTTCTTC. Translated: CAWSKDRGRGEQFF.

The rearrangement joins TRBV6-1 to TRBJ2-7, with 7 bases identical to TRBD1. The J segment lost 3 bases and the V segment lost 1 base, leaving 9 bases of the junction unmatched. Looked up from germline, CDR1 is MNHNS and CDR2 is SASEGT. The length of the CDR3 is 16 residues. For the CDR3, the DNA is TGTGCCAGCAGTGAAGGGAGACAGGGATTATACTACGAGCAGTACTTC. Translation: CASSEGRQGLYYEQYF.

This clone was observed a single time. The chain couples TRBV11-2 to TRBJ2-1; D ambiguous. Trimming left V 0 bases short and J 0 bases short, with 6 bases between. This CDR3 is 15 amino acids long. Germline-derived CDR1 and CDR2 are SGHAT and FQNNGV. The CDR3: CASSLDRISYNEQFF. The CDR3 DNA is TGTGCCAGCAGCTTAGACAGAATCTCCTACAATGAGCAGTTCTTC.

Remarks on this clone: One end of the junction does not line up with germline, which may come from a read error. The rearrangement joins TRBV2 to TRBJ1-6; D not certain. The germline V gene has CDR1 SNHLY and CDR2 FYNNEI. CDR3 length equals 13 residues. CDR3 nucleotides: TGTGCCAGCAGTGAAGGTTATAATTCCCCCCTCCACTTT. Its translation: CASSEGYNSPLHF.

The rearrangement uses TRBV15 and TRBJ2-3; TRBD2 is a possible D gene (5 bases). V was clipped by 3 bases and J by 3 bases, with 10 bases between them. Per germline, CDR1 LNHNV and CDR2 YYDKDF (reference sequence). CDR3 size: 14 residues. CDR3 loop: CATSSLRGTDTQYF. Written as DNA, the CDR3 is TGTGCCACCAGCAGTCTACGGGGTACAGATACGCAGTATTTT. The full variable domain, completed using reference TRBV15 and TRBJ2-3, is DAMVIQNPRYQVTQFGKPVTLSCSQTLNHNVMYWYQQKSSQAPKLLFHYYDKDFNNEADTPDNFQSRRPNTSFCFLDIRSPGLGDTAMYLCATSSLRGTDTQYFGPGTRLTVL.

The gene calls are TRBV4-2 and TRBJ2-7; 8 positions agree with TRBD2. Germline trimming cut 2 bases from V and 9 bases from J; bases unmatched to any gene: 9. Germline assignment: CDR1 LGHNA and CDR2 YNFKEQ. CDR3 length equals 14 residues. CDR3 nucleotides: TGTGCCAGCAGCCAACAACCACTCGGGGGGGGGCAGTACTTC. Protein: CASSQQPLGGGQYF.

The chain recombines TRBV11-2 with TRBJ1-4; no clear D. The CDR3 has 16 residues. Germline lookup yields CDR1 SGHAT and CDR2 FQNNGV. Trimming took 2 bases from V and 0 from J, leaving 10 bases between them. The CDR3 sequence is CASSLWARTTNEKLFF. DNA for the CDR3: TGTGCCAGCAGCTTATGGGCCAGAACAACTAATGAAAAACTGTTTTTT.

The chain uses TRBV28 and TRBJ1-1; possible D gene TRBD1, 6 bases. V gave up 5 bases and J gave up 5 bases, with 18 bases separating them. CDR1 is MDHEN and CDR2 is SYDVKM in the germline V gene. CDR3 length: 15 residues. CDR3 in DNA: TGTGCCAGCAGTGAGCTACAGGGACCTCGGACTGAAGCTTTCTTT. Its translation: CASSELQGPRTEAFF.

This clone was seen a single time. V gene TRBV5-1 combines with J gene TRBJ2-3; the match to TRBD1 covers 7 bases. The CDR3 totals 16 residues. J lost 2 bases, V lost 6 bases, and 12 bases had no gene match. Germline CDR1 is SGHRS and CDR2 is YFSETQ. Written as DNA, the CDR3 is TGCGCCAGCACCTCAGACAGGGATGTGTACACAGATACGCAGTATTTT. Its protein is CASTSDRDVYTDTQYF.

The V gene is TRBV6-1, the J gene TRBJ1-5; D is unclear. The germline V gene encodes CDR1 MNHNS and CDR2 SASEGT. The ends were cut back, 6 bases at V and 7 bases at J, with 13 bases in the middle. The CDR3 loop spans 13 amino acids. The DNA of the CDR3 is TGTGCCAGCAGAGGGCAAGGGAGCCAGCCCCAGCATTTT. It translates to CASRGQGSQPQHF.

The CDR3 DNA reads TGTGCCAGCAGTTCGCAGGGGCCTGATTATGGCTACACCTTC. Amino acid sequence: CASSSQGPDYGYTF. The chain has TRBV28 and TRBJ1-2, with TRBD1 as a possible D gene (6 bases). V lost 4 bases to trimming and J lost 5 bases, with 14 bases between them. The germline gives CDR1 MDHEN, CDR2 SYDVKM. This CDR3 is 14 amino acids long.

J is TRBJ2-3 and V is TRBV9; D remains ambiguous. The CDR3 is 14 amino acids. Germline V lookup: CDR1 SGDLS, CDR2 YYNGEE. Trimming took 4 bases from V and 2 from J, leaving 11 bases between them. The DNA for the CDR3 is TGTGCCAGCAGCTTTAGCATGACCACAGATACGCAGTATTTT. Residues: CASSFSMTTDTQYF.

The CDR3 bases are TGTGCCAGCAGTTTAAAGATAGCGGGGAGCTCCTACAATGAGCAGTTCTTC. Its protein is CASSLKIAGSSYNEQFF. This sequence joins TRBV5-8 and TRBJ2-1, with 8 bases that match TRBD2. The CDR3 covers 17 residues. V shed 5 bases, J shed 0 bases, and the junction held 10 bases outside the gene matches. Looked up from germline, CDR1 is SGHTS and CDR2 is YDEGEE.

The CDR3 loop is CASSLSRAGGAETQYF. CDR3 DNA sequence: TGCGCCAGCAGCTTAAGTAGGGCAGGGGGCGCGGAGACCCAGTACTTC. The genes are TRBV5-1 and TRBJ2-5, with 8 nucleotides matching TRBD1. V gave up 2 bases and J gave up 5 bases; unmatched junction bases: 11. The CDR3 length is 16 residues. From germline, CDR1 is SGHRS and CDR2 YFSETQ.

V is TRBV21-1 and J is TRBJ1-1; the table's D gene call, TRBD1, was not cross checked with the DNA. TRBV21-1 is termed a pseudogene. This CDR3 spans 17 amino acids. In nucleotides, the CDR3 is TGTGCCAGCAGCATAAAGGAAGGACAGGGCGTCTGCACTGAAGCTTTCTTT. Translated: CASSIKEGQGVCTEAFF.

The V gene is TRBV5-1, the J gene TRBJ2-5; TRBD2 agrees at 10 bases. There are 16 residues in the CDR3. The germline CDR1 and CDR2 sequences are SGHRS and YFSETQ. Unmatched junction bases numbered 3, after V lost 0 bases and J lost 1 base. The DNA for the CDR3 is TGCGCCAGCAGCTTGGGGGCTAGCGGGGGCCAAGAGACCCAGTACTTC. Protein: CASSLGASGGQETQYF.

The chain links TRBV6-1 to TRBJ1-5; D is uncertain. V lost 5 bases, J lost 3 bases, and 8 bases lay in between. CDR1 MNHNS and CDR2 SASEGT come from the germline V gene. This CDR3 is 13 amino acids long. CDR3 DNA: TGTGCCAGCAGTACGTTCTACAATCAGCCCCAGCATTTT. Translated, it gives CASSTFYNQPQHF.

V and J are TRBV2 and TRBJ1-1; 7 nucleotides match TRBD1. Germline CDR1 and CDR2: SNHLY and FYNNEI. V gave up 0 bases and J gave up 6 bases; unmatched junction bases: 7. The CDR3 length is 15 residues. CDR3 protein: CASSEARQGMAEAFF. The DNA of the CDR3 is TGTGCCAGCAGTGAAGCCCGACAGGGTATGGCTGAAGCTTTCTTT.

This clone was detected once. The chain combines TRBV7-9 with TRBJ2-3, with 7 bases lining up with TRBD2. Germline loops: CDR1 SEHNR, CDR2 FQNEAQ (reference sequence). This CDR3 contains 15 residues. The CDR3 loop is CAWGSGASSTDTQYF. In DNA, the CDR3 is TGTGCGTGGGGCAGCGGGGCCTCTAGCACAGATACGCAGTATTTT.

The chain uses TRBV7-2 and TRBJ1-1, with D unresolved. This CDR3 spans 14 amino acids. V dropped 3 bases and J dropped 4 bases, with 12 bases sitting between them. CDR1 is SGHTA, CDR2 FQGNSA, per germline. CDR3 bases: TGTGCCAGCAGCTTGGTCGAGGGATCCACTGAAGCTTTCTTT. It is translated as CASSLVEGSTEAFF.